This T cell receptor (beta chain) was recovered during a study of PD-L1 blockade in urothelial cancer. Across the whole study: About 85% of the roughly 29 patients comprised males who had bladder-origin urothelial cancer.

Concerning this clone: Its antigen is unknown.

Spiked synthetic TCR analogs estimated absolute template abundance per PCR. Scientists quantified FFPE tumor DNA, relying on amplified housekeeping genes. TCRdb's table, derived via immunoSEQ multiplex PCR, lists solely in-frame clones and lacks some. Among 2,500 to 3,000 clones, approximately 31% were seen once, and the ten largest hold roughly 6%. The CDR3 runs 14 residues. Trimming pared 10 bases from V and 1 base from J, leaving 16 bases between. Germline V lookup: CDR1 MNHGY, CDR2 SAAAGT. Study outcomes and limitations: Those benefiting durably had more tumor-infiltrating T lymphocytes.

The clonotype originates from a man between 65 and 79 years old with urothelial cancer. The V gene is TRBV6-8, the J gene TRBJ1-1; the D gene is possibly TRBD1 (5 bases). The input for sequencing was tumor tissue, taken before atezolizumab (anti-PD-L1) treatment. The CDR3 protein is CAISLGTENTEAFF. CDR3 nucleotides: TGTGCCATCAGCCTTGGGACCGAGAACACTGAAGCTTTCTTT.